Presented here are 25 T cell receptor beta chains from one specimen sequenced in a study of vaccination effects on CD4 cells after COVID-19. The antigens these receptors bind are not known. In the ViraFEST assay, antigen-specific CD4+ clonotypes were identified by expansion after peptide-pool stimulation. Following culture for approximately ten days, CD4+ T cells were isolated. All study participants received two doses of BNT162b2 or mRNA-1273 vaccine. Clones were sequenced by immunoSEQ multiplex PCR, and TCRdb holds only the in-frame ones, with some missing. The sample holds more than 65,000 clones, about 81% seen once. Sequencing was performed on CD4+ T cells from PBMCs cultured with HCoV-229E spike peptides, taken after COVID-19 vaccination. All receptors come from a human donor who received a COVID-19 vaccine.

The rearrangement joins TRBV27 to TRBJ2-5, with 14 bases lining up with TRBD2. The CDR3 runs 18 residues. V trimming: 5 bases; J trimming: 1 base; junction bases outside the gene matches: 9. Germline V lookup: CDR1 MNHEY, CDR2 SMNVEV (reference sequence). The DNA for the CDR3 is TGTGCCAGCAGTCCCAAGGCAGGGACTAGCGGGGGCCAAGAGACCCAGTACTTC. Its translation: CASSPKAGTSGGQETQYF.

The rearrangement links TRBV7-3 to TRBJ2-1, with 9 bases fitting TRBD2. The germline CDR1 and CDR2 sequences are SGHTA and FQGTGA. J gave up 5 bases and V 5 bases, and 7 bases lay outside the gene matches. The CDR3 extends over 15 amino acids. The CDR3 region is CASSPFSGGNNEQFF. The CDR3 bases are TGTGCCAGCAGCCCCTTTAGCGGGGGCAACAATGAGCAGTTCTTC.

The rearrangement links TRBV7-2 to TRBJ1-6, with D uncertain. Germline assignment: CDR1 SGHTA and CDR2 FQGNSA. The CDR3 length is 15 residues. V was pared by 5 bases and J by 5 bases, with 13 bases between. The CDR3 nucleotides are TGTGCCAGCAGCCTTACGGGCAGACATAATTCACCCCTCCACTTT. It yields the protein CASSLTGRHNSPLHF. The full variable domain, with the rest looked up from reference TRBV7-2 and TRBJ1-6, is GAGVSQSPSNKVTEKGKDVELRCDPISGHTALYWYRQSLGQGLEFLIYFQGNSAPDKSGLPSDRFSAERTGGSVSTLTIQRTQQEDSAVYLCASSLTGRHNSPLHFGNGTRLTVT.

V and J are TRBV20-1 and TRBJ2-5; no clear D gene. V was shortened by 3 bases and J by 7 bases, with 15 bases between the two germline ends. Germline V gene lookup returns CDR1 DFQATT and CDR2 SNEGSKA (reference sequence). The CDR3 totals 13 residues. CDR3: CSASISGSATQYF. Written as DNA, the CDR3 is TGCAGTGCTAGTATCTCAGGTTCAGCGACCCAGTACTTC.

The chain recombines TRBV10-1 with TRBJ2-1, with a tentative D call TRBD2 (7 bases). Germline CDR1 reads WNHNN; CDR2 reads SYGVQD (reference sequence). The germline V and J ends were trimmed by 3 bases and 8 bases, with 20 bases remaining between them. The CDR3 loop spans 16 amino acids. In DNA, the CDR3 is TGCGCCAGCAGTGAACTCGGTGGGGGGGCCGCCCATGAGCAGTTCTTC. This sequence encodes CASSELGGGAAHEQFF.

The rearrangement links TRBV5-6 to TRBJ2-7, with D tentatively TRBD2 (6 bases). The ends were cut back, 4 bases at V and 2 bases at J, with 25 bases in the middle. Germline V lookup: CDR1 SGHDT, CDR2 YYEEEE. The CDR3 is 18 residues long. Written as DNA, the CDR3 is TGTGCCAGCAGCCAAACCGGGACTCTGGGTGGATCCGCCTACGAGCAGTACGTC. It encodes CASSQTGTLGGSAYEQYV.

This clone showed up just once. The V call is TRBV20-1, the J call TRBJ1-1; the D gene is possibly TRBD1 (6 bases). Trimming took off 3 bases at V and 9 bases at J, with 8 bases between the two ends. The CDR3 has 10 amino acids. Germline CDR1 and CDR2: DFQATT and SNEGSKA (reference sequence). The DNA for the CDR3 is TGCAGTGCTAGTAGGGACAAAGCTTTCTTT. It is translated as CSASRDKAFF.

DNA of the CDR3: TGTGCCAGCAGCGTGTACACTACCCCAGATACGCAGTATTTT. Amino acid sequence: CASSVYTTPDTQYF. This sequence joins TRBV7-3 and TRBJ2-3; no reliable D call. The germline V and J ends were trimmed by 5 bases and 4 bases, with 13 bases remaining between them. The CDR3 is 14 residues long. Per the germline V gene, CDR1 is SGHTA and CDR2 is FQGTGA.

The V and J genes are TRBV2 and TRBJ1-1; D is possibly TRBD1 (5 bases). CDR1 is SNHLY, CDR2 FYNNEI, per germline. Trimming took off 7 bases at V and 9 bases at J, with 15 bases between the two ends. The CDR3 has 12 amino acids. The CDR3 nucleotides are TGTGCCAGCACACCTACCGGGGGGAAAGCTTTCTTT. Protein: CASTPTGGKAFF.

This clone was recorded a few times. In DNA, the CDR3 is TGCGCCAGCAGGGGACAGGGATACAATGAGCAGTTCTTC. This codes for CASRGQGYNEQFF. J is TRBJ2-1 and V is TRBV5-1; 9 bases agree with TRBD1. The V gene end was trimmed by 5 bases and the J gene end by 4 bases; junction bases not matched to a gene: 1. The germline CDR1 and CDR2 sequences are SGHRS and YFSETQ. This CDR3 is built from 13 residues. The whole variable domain, remainder taken from reference TRBV5-1 and TRBJ2-1, is KAGVTQTPRYLIKTRGQQVTLSCSPISGHRSVSWYQQTPGQGLQFLFEYFSETQRNKGNFPGRFSGRQFSNSRSEMNVSTLELGDSALYLCASRGQGYNEQFFGPGTRLTVL.

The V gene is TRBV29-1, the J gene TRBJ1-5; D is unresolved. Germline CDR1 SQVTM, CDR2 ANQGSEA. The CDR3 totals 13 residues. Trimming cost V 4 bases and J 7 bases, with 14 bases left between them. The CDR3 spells CSVGQEGAQPQHF. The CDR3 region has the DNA TGCAGCGTTGGGCAGGAGGGCGCACAGCCCCAGCATTTT.

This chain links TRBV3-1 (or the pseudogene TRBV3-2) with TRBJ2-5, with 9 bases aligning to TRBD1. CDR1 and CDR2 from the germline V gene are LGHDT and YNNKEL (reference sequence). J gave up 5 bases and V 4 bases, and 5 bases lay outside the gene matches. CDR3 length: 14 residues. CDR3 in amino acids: CASSRGQGGETQYF. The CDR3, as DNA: TGTGCCAGCAGCCGGGGACAGGGTGGTGAGACCCAGTACTTC.

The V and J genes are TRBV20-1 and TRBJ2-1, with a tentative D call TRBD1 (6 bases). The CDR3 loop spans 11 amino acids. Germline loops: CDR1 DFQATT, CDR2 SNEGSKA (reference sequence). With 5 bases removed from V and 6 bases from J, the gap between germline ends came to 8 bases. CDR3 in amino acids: CSASGVNEQFF. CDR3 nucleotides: TGCAGTGCTTCAGGGGTCAATGAGCAGTTCTTC.

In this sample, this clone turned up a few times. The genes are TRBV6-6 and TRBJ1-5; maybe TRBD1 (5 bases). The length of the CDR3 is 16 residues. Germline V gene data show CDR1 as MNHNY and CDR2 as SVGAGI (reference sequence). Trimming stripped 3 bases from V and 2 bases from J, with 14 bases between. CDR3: CASSYGQGLGNQPQHF. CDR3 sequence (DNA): TGTGCCAGCAGTTATGGCCAGGGCTTGGGCAATCAGCCCCAGCATTTT.

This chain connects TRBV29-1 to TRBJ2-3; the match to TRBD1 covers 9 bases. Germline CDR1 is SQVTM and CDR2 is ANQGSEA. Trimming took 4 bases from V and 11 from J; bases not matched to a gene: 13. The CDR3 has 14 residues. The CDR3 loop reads CSVGSPGQGQLQYF. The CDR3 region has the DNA TGCAGCGTTGGATCCCCGGGACAGGGCCAACTGCAGTATTTT.

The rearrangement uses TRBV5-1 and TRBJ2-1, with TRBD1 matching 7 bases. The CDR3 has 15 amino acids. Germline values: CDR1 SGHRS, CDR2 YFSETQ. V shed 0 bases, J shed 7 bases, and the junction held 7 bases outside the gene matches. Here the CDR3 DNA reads TGCGCCAGCAGCTTGGTCGTGACAGGGAATAATGAGCAGTTCTTC. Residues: CASSLVVTGNNEQFF.

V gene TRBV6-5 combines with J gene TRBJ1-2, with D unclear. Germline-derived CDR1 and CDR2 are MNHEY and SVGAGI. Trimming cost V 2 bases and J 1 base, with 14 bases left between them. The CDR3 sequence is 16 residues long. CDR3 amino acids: CASSYTASSINYGYTF. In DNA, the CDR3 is TGTGCCAGCAGTTACACGGCGAGCTCAATTAACTATGGCTACACCTTC.

CDR3 amino acids: CASKPTSGAYNEQFF. DNA for the CDR3: TGTGCCAGTAAACCGACCAGCGGGGCCTACAATGAGCAGTTCTTC. V is TRBV19 and J is TRBJ2-1; 7 bases fit TRBD2. The CDR3 is made up of 15 amino acids. Germline CDR1 LNHDA, CDR2 SQIVND (reference sequence). The V gene end was trimmed by 7 bases and the J gene end by 2 bases; junction bases not matched to a gene: 8.

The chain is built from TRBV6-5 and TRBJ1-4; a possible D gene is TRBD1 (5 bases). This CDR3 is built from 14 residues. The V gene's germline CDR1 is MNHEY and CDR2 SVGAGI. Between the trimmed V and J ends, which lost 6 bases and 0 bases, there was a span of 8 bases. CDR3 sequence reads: CASRVTATNEKLFF. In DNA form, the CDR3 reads TGTGCCAGCAGGGTGACAGCAACTAATGAAAAACTGTTTTTT.

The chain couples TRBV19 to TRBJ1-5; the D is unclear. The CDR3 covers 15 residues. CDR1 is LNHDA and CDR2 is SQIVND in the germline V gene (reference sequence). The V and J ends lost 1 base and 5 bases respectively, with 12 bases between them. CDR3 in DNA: TGTGCCAGTAGTATAGTTCAAGGAGGCCATCAGCCCCAGCATTTT. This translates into CASSIVQGGHQPQHF.

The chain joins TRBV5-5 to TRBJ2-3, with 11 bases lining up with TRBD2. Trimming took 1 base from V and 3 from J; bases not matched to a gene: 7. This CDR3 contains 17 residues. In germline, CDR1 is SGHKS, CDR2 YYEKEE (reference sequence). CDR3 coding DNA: TGTGCCAGCAGCTTGCCCCTAGCGGGGGGTATGACAGATACGCAGTATTTT. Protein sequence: CASSLPLAGGMTDTQYF.

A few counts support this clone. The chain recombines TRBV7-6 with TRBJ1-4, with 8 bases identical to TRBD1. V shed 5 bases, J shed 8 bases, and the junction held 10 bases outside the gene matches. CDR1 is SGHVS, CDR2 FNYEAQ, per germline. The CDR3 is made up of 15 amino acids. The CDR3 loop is CASSPSRGQSEKLFF. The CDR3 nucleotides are TGTGCCAGCAGCCCCAGCAGGGGGCAAAGCGAAAAACTGTTTTTT.

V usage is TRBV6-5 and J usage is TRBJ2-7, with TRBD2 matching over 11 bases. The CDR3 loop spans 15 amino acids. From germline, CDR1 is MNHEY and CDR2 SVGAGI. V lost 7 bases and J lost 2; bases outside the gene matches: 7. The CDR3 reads CASKPLAGGPYEQYV. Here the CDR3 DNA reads TGTGCCAGCAAACCTCTAGCGGGGGGCCCCTACGAGCAGTACGTC.

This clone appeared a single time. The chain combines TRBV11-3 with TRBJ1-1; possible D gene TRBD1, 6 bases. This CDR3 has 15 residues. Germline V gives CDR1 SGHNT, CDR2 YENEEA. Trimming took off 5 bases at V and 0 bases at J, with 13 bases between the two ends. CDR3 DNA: TGTGCCAGCAGCCTCAACACAGGGCTGAACACTGAAGCTTTCTTT. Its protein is CASSLNTGLNTEAFF.

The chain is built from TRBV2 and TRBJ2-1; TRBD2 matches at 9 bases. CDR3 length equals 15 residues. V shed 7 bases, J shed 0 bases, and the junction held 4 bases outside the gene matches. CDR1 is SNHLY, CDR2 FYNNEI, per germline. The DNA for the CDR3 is TGTGCCAGCAATAAACTAGCGGGCTCCTACAATGAGCAGTTCTTC. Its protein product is CASNKLAGSYNEQFF.